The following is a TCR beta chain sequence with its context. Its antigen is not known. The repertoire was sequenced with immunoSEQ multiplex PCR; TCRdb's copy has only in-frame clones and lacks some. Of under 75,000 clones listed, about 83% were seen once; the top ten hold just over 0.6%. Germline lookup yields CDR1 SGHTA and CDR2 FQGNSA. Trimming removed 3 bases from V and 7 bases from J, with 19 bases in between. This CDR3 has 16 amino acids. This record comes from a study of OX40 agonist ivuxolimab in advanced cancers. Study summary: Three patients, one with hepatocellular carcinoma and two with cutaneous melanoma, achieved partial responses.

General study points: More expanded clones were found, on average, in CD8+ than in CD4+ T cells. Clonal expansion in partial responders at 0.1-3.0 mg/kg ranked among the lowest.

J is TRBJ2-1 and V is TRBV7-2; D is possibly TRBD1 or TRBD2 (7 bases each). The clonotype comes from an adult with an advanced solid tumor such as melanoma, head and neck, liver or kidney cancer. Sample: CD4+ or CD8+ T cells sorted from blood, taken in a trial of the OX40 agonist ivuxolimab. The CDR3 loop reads CASSFFGRGGGNEQFF. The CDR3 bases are TGTGCCAGCAGCTTTTTCGGCAGGGGGGGTGGAAATGAGCAGTTCTTC.